The 11 T cell receptor beta chains below were found in one sample sequenced in a study of T cell changes during pregnancy in multiple sclerosis (dated by TCRdb to 2018 to 2020). The library was produced with the immunoSEQ multiplex PCR assay. Entries here come from immuneACCESS through TCRdb and include only in-frame sequences with V and J called. Some clones fail to appear in such tables; in the studies checked, an unresolved V gene covers under half of the shortfall, and the cause of the remainder is unknown. In all, the sample holds about 79,000 clones, and 90% to 95% of those were seen once. Together, the top ten hold around 0.75% of the sample. The input for sequencing was peripheral blood, taken in the second trimester of pregnancy. These receptors were collected from a female donor in good health, enrolled as a control in a pregnancy study.

This clone turned up a few times. The genes are TRBV14 and TRBJ1-1; 9 positions agree with TRBD1. From germline, CDR1 is SGHDN and CDR2 FVKESK. V lost 2 bases to trimming and J lost 8 bases; unmatched junction nucleotides: 6. The CDR3 consists of 14 residues. This CDR3 reads CASSQWDRDIEAFF. The CDR3 DNA is TGTGCCAGCAGCCAATGGGACAGGGACATCGAAGCTTTCTTT.

V and J are TRBV7-2 and TRBJ2-5; D remains ambiguous. V was cut by 1 base and J by 1 base, with 10 bases left in between. Germline values: CDR1 SGHTA, CDR2 FQGNSA. The CDR3 totals 15 residues. The CDR3 DNA reads TGTGCCAGCAGCTTAGGCTACAGTTCCCAAGAGACCCAGTACTTC. The encoded protein is CASSLGYSSQETQYF.

The J gene is TRBJ2-3, the V gene TRBV19; 7 bases agree with TRBD2. The CDR3 is 15 residues long. CDR1 LNHDA and CDR2 SQIVND come from the germline V gene (reference sequence). Germline trimming cut 3 bases from V and 6 bases from J; bases unmatched to any gene: 9. The CDR3 coding sequence is TGTGCCAGTAGTATCCCTGCTAGCGGCCTTGATACGCAGTATTTT. Translation: CASSIPASGLDTQYF.

Remarks on this clone: One end of the junction varies from germline; a read error may be responsible. The chain links TRBV7-7 to TRBJ2-1, with 10 nucleotides matching TRBD2. Germline V gene data show CDR1 as SSHAT and CDR2 as FNYEAQ (reference sequence). This CDR3 comprises 16 residues. DNA of the CDR3: TGTGCTAGCAGCTTAGAAAGAGCGGGGGGGCCGAAGGAGCAGTTCTTC. Translating gives CASSLERAGGPKEQFF.

CDR3 protein: CSALVQEQYF. CDR3 coding DNA: TGCAGTGCTCTCGTTCAGGAGCAGTACTTC. The V and J genes are TRBV20-1 and TRBJ2-7; D gene unclear. This CDR3 spans 10 amino acids. Germline V CDR1 and CDR2: DFQATT, SNEGSKA (reference sequence). Trimming took 5 bases from V and 7 from J, leaving 9 bases between them.

V is TRBV11-2 and J is TRBJ1-1, with no clear D. Germline CDR1 reads SGHAT; CDR2 reads FQNNGV. The germline V and J ends were trimmed by 4 bases and 0 bases, with 6 bases remaining between them. The CDR3 has 13 residues. The CDR3 sequence is CASSSEMNTEAFF. The DNA of the CDR3 is TGTGCCAGCAGCTCCGAGATGAACACTGAAGCTTTCTTT.

The V and J genes are TRBV7-3 and TRBJ1-1, with TRBD1 identical over 7 bases. Germline CDR1 is SGHTA and CDR2 is FQGTGA. The V gene end was trimmed by 1 base and the J gene end by 4 bases; junction bases not matched to a gene: 6. The CDR3 consists of 15 residues. The CDR3 coding sequence is TGTGCCAGCAGCTTAAGCCAGGGGGTTGGCACTGAAGCTTTCTTT. Protein: CASSLSQGVGTEAFF. The full variable domain, with the rest looked up from reference TRBV7-3 and TRBJ1-1, is GAGVSQTPSNKVTEKGKYVELRCDPISGHTALYWYRQSLGQGPEFLIYFQGTGAADDSGLPNDRFFAVRPEGSVSTLKIQRTERGDSAVYLCASSLSQGVGTEAFFGQGTRLTVV.

The CDR3 here is CASGSGQDNEQFF. The CDR3 coding sequence is TGTGCTAGTGGAAGCGGACAGGACAATGAGCAGTTCTTC. The chain links TRBV12-5 to TRBJ2-1; 7 nucleotides agree with TRBD1. The CDR3 sequence is 13 residues long. J was trimmed by 5 bases and V by 6 bases; bases with no gene match: 4. Germline V gene data show CDR1 as LGHNT and CDR2 as FRNRAP.

V usage is TRBV11-3 and J usage is TRBJ2-1, with a weak D call TRBD1 (6 bases). Between the trimmed V and J ends, which lost 4 bases and 7 bases, there was a span of 8 bases. This CDR3 is built from 12 residues. CDR1 and CDR2 from the germline V gene are SGHNT and YENEEA. For the CDR3, the DNA is TGTGCCAGCAGCTCCAGGGGTAATGAGCAGTTCTTC. It is translated as CASSSRGNEQFF.

The rearrangement joins TRBV5-1 to TRBJ1-1; perhaps TRBD1 as D (6 bases). Germline-derived CDR1 and CDR2 are SGHRS and YFSETQ. V lost 1 base and J 0 bases, leaving 10 bases between the germline ends. CDR3 size: 15 residues. The DNA for the CDR3 is TGCGCCAGCAGCTTGACAACAGGGATGAACACTGAAGCTTTCTTT. Encoded protein: CASSLTTGMNTEAFF.

The V call is TRBV7-8, the J call TRBJ2-7; D is possibly TRBD1 (5 bases). With 5 bases removed from V and 6 bases from J, the gap between germline ends came to 17 bases. Germline V gives CDR1 SGHVS, CDR2 FQNEAQ. The CDR3 runs to 14 residues. The CDR3 DNA is TGTGCCAGCAGCGCGCGAAGCAGGGAATTCGAGCAGTACTTC. Protein: CASSARSREFEQYF.